Listed below are T cell receptor beta chains from one sample, sequenced in a study of CD8 T cells in Susac syndrome. TCRdb re-called the immunoSEQ multiplex PCR reads through MiXCR, storing one row per CDR3 protein. The profile shows some 450,000 distinct CDR3 sequences, 75% to 90% of them singletons. Sequencing was done on a sample of CD8+ T cells from PBMCs. The receptors shown here come from a human donor with multiple sclerosis. The conserved cysteine and the conserved F or W are not part of the CDR3 here.

V gene	J gene	CDR3 protein
TRBV30	TRBJ2-2	AWTLAQNTGELF
TRBV30	TRBJ2-1	AWSDGTDNEQF
TRBV7-2	TRBJ2-1	ASHSGGASEQF
TRBV7-8	TRBJ1-1	AIGTDGTEAF
TRBV7-9	TRBJ1-2	ASSPDRVSYGYT
TRBV27	TRBJ2-5	ASTRSGDQTQY
TRBV10-3	TRBJ2-3	AISVRQGNTQY
TRBV5-4	TRBJ2-7	ASSFDSAYEQY
TRBV20-1	TRBJ2-2	SAIFRDRGRTGELF
TRBV9	TRBJ2-3	ASSAGLPSGPERRADTQY
TRBV19	TRBJ2-7	ASSFEISYEQY
TRBV27	TRBJ2-7	ATQPGGRYEQY
TRBV29-1	TRBJ2-7	SANGGTAEQY
TRBV5-1	TRBJ2-3	ASSFTTAGTDTQY
TRBV27	TRBJ2-7	ASSLTSSYEQY
TRBV7-9	TRBJ2-1	ASSPSTSGFPYNEQF
TRBV4-1	TRBJ2-7	ASSLSLAYEQY
TRBV3-1	TRBJ2-1	ASSHETASDEQF
TRBV6-1	TRBJ2-1	ASSEGPSWAGTGGNEQF
TRBV4-1	TRBJ2-5	ASSQVLSQETQY
TRBV5-1	TRBJ2-1	ATSEGLYNEQF
TRBV5-4	TRBJ2-2	ASSLYGTSTGELF